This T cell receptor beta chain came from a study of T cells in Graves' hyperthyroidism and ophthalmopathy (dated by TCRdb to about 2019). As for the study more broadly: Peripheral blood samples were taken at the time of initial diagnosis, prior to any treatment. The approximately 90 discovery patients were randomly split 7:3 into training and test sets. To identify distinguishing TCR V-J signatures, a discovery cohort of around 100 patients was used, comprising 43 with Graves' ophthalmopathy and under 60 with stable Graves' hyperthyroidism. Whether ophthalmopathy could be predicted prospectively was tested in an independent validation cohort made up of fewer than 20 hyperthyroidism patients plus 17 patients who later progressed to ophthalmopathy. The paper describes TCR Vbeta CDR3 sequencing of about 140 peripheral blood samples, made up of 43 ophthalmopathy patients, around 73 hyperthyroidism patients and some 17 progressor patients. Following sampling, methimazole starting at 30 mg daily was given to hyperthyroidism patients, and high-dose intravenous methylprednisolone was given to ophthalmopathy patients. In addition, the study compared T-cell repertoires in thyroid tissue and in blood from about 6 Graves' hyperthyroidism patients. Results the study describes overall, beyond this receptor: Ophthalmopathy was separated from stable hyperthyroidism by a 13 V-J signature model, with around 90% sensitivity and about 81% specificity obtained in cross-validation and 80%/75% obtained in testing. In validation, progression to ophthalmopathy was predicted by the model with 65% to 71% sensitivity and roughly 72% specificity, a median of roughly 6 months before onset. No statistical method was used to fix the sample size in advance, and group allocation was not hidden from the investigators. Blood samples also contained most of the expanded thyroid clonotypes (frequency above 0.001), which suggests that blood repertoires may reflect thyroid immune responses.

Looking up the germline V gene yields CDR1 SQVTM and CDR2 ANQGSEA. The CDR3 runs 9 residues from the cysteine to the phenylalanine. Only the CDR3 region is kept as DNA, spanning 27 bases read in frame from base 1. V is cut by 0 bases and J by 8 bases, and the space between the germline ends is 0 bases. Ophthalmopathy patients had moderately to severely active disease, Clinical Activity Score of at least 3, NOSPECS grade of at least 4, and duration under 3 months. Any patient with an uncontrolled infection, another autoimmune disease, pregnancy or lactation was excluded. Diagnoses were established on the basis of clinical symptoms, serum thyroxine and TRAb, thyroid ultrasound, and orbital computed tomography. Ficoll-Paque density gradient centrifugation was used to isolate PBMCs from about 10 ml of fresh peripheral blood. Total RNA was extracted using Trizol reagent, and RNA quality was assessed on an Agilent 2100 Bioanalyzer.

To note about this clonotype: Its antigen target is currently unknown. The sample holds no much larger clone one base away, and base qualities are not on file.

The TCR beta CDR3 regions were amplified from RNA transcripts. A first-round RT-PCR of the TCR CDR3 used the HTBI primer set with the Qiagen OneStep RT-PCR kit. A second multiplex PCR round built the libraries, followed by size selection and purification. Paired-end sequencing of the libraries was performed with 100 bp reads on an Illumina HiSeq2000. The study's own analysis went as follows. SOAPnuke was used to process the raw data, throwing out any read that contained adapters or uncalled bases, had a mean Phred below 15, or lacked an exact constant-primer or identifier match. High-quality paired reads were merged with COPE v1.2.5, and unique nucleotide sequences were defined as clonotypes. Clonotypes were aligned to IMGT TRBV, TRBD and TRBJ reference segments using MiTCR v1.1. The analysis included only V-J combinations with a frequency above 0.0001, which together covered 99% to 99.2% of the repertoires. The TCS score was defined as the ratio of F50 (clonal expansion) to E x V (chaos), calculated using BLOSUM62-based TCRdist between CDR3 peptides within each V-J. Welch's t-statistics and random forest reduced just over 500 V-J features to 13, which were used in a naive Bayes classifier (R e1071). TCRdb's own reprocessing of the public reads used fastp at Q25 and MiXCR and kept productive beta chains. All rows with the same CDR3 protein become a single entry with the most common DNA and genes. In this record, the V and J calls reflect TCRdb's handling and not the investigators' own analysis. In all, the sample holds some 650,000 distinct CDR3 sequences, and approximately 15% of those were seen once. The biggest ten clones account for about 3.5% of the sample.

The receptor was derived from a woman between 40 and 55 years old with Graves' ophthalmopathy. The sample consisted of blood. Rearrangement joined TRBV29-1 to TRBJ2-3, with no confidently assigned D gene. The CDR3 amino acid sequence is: CSVEDTQYF. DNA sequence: TGCAGCGTTGAAGATACGCAGTATTTT.